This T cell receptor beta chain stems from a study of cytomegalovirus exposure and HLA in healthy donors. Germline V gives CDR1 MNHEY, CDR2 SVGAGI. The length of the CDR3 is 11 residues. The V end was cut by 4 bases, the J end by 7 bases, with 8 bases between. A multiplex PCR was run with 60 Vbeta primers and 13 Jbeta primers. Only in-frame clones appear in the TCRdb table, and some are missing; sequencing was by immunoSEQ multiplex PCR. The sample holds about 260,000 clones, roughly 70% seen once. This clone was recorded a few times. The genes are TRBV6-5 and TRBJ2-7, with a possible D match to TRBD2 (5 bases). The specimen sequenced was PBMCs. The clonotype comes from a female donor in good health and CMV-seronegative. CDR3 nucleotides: TGTGCCAGCAGTTCCCCGGGAGAGCAGTACTTC. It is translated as CASSSPGEQYF.